A selection of T cell receptor beta chains follows, all from one sample in a study of identical twins. MiXCR, run by TCRdb on the 5' RACE reads, gives a single entry per CDR3 protein. The data hold 1.5 million to 2 million distinct CDR3 sequences, with less than 40% observed a single time. The specimen sequenced was cord blood. The receptors were gathered from a newborn girl in good health. Both conserved end residues are part of each CDR3. D genes are given only for firm matches. Clone size is given for some rows only: seen once, a few or many times, or a class if the clone is expanded.

size,J,D,V,CDR3,DNA
NA,TRBJ1-4,TRBD1,TRBV6-6,CASSYTGATNEKLFF,TGTGCCAGCAGTTACACAGGGGCAACTAATGAAAAACTGTTTTTT
NA,TRBJ2-1,TRBD2,TRBV6-2/TRBV6-3,CASSYLLAANEQFF,TGTGCCAGCAGTTACCTTCTAGCGGCGAATGAGCAGTTCTTC
few,TRBJ1-1,NA,TRBV13,CASRPLNTEAFF,TGTGCCAGCAGGCCGCTGAACACTGAAGCTTTCTTT
few,TRBJ1-1,NA,TRBV3-1,CASSQEGGTNTEAFF,TGTGCCAGCAGCCAAGAAGGGGGGACTAACACTGAAGCTTTCTTT
many,TRBJ1-2,NA,TRBV29-1,CSVLGLRPYGYTF,TGCAGCGTTTTGGGACTGCGCCCCTATGGCTACACCTTC
NA,TRBJ2-7,NA,TRBV7-2,CASSLVGYRSSYNEQYF,TGTGCCAGCAGCTTAGTCGGGTACAGGAGCTCCTACAATGAGCAGTACTTC
NA,TRBJ1-6,NA,TRBV10-3,CAISESDSFNSPLHF,TGTGCCATCAGTGAGTCGGACAGCTTCAATTCACCCCTCCACTTT
few,TRBJ1-2,NA,TRBV27,CASSFEGRYGYTF,TGTGCCAGCAGTTTCGAGGGGCGGTATGGCTACACCTTC
NA,TRBJ1-2,TRBD1,TRBV9,CASSVEGGRGYGYTF,TGTGCCAGCAGCGTAGAAGGGGGCAGGGGCTATGGCTACACCTTC
NA,TRBJ2-5,NA,TRBV2,CTSSVQRQETQYF,TGTACCAGCAGTGTGCAGCGGCAAGAGACCCAGTACTTC
NA,TRBJ2-7,NA,TRBV14,CASSDQMPSPKYF,TGTGCCAGCAGCGATCAGATGCCCTCCCCTAAGTACTTC
NA,TRBJ2-7,TRBD2,TRBV25-1,CASTGTTSGSSYEQYF,TGTGCCAGCACCGGGACAACTAGCGGGAGCTCCTACGAGCAGTACTTC
many,TRBJ2-1,TRBD2,TRBV7-2,CASSGRAYNEQFF,TGTGCCAGCAGCGGGAGGGCCTACAATGAGCAGTTCTTC
few,TRBJ2-1,TRBD2,TRBV7-2,CASSLEAGGPNEQFF,TGTGCCAGCAGCTTAGAAGCGGGAGGGCCAAATGAGCAGTTCTTC
NA,TRBJ2-2,TRBD2,TRBV11-2,CASSLGGLAGLNTGELFF,TGTGCCAGCAGCTTAGGGGGACTAGCGGGCTTGAACACCGGGGAGCTGTTTTTT
few,TRBJ2-5,TRBD2,TRBV20-1,CSAKLGGSGISGTQYF,TGCAGTGCTAAACTCGGGGGTAGCGGGATATCGGGGACCCAGTACTTC
NA,TRBJ2-5,NA,TRBV28,CASSLYLRETQYF,TGTGCCAGCAGTTTATATCTCAGGGAGACCCAGTACTTC
few,TRBJ1-1,TRBD1,TRBV27,CASSRGDRGNTEAFF,TGTGCCAGCAGCCGAGGGGACAGGGGCAACACTGAAGCTTTCTTT
few,TRBJ2-7,TRBD1,TRBV28,CASSLDRGIDEQYF,TGTGCCAGCAGTTTAGACAGGGGTATTGACGAGCAGTACTTC
NA,TRBJ1-2,NA,TRBV14,CASSQRGSANYGYTF,TGTGCCAGCAGCCAAAGGGGCAGCGCTAACTATGGCTACACCTTC
NA,TRBJ2-1,TRBD2,TRBV3-1,CASSQGGTRPNIQFF,TGTGCCAGCAGCCAAGGAGGGACTAGACCAAACATTCAGTTCTTC
NA,TRBJ2-7,TRBD2,TRBV7-9,CASSYGPLAGGDEQYF,TGTGCCAGCAGCTACGGACCACTAGCGGGAGGGGACGAGCAGTACTTC
many,TRBJ2-7,NA,TRBV28,CASAQYEQYF,TGTGCCAGCGCGCAATACGAGCAGTACTTC
few,TRBJ1-6,NA,TRBV5-1,CASRPTGADNSPLHF,TGCGCCAGCAGGCCGACAGGAGCTGATAATTCACCCCTCCACTTT
once,TRBJ1-1,TRBD1,TRBV12-3/TRBV12-4,CASSSTDRATNTEAFF,TGTGCCAGCAGTTCTACCGACAGGGCGACCAACACTGAAGCTTTCTTT
few,TRBJ2-3,TRBD2,TRBV9,CASSISSGVRPDTQYF,TGTGCCAGCAGCATCTCTAGCGGGGTTCGCCCAGATACGCAGTATTTT
NA,TRBJ2-7,NA,TRBV28,CATEGPVSSYNEQYF,TGTGCCACCGAGGGACCTGTCAGCTCCTACAATGAGCAGTACTTC
NA,TRBJ2-7,NA,TRBV7-9,CASNLSNTYEQYF,TGTGCCAGCAACTTAAGTAATACCTACGAGCAGTACTTC
NA,TRBJ2-6,NA,TRBV10-3,CAIPTVGANVLTF,TGTGCCATCCCCACCGTTGGGGCCAACGTCCTGACTTTC
NA,TRBJ2-3,TRBD2,TRBV27,CASSFTSGGERADTQYF,TGTGCCAGCAGTTTCACTAGCGGGGGGGAAAGAGCAGATACGCAGTATTTT
NA,TRBJ2-2,NA,TRBV10-2,CASSFPLLGRTGELFF,TGCGCCAGCAGTTTCCCACTACTAGGACGGACCGGGGAGCTGTTTTTT
few,TRBJ2-1,NA,TRBV11-2,CASIAGAVPYNEQFF,TGTGCCAGCATCGCGGGGGCAGTCCCCTACAATGAGCAGTTCTTC
NA,TRBJ2-3,TRBD2,TRBV20-1,CSARVRSSGRLSDTQYF,TGCAGTGCTAGAGTTCGGTCTAGCGGACGCCTGTCAGATACGCAGTATTTT
few,TRBJ2-5,NA,TRBV20-1,CSARTIPAEQETQYF,TGCAGTGCTAGGACGATTCCAGCGGAGCAAGAGACCCAGTACTTC
NA,TRBJ1-2,NA,TRBV20-1,CSARWQQPNYGYTF,TGCAGTGCTAGATGGCAACAGCCTAACTATGGCTACACCTTC
few,TRBJ2-7,TRBD2,TRBV5-1,CASSLGRGRAEEQYF,TGCGCCAGCAGCTTAGGGCGCGGGAGGGCCGAAGAGCAGTACTTC
NA,TRBJ2-3,TRBD2,TRBV7-2,CASSPVTSGSADTQYF,TGTGCCAGCAGCCCAGTAACTAGCGGGAGTGCAGATACGCAGTATTTT
NA,TRBJ2-6,NA,TRBV30,CAWRHSGANVLTF,TGTGCCTGGAGGCACTCTGGGGCCAACGTCCTGACTTTC
NA,TRBJ1-2,NA,TRBV12-3/TRBV12-4,CASSNRERTNYGYTF,TGTGCCAGCAGTAACAGGGAGCGCACTAACTATGGCTACACCTTC
NA,TRBJ2-1,NA,TRBV5-1,CASSLKGDEQFF,TGCGCCAGCAGCTTGAAGGGCGATGAGCAGTTCTTC
many,TRBJ1-2,TRBD1,TRBV20-1,CSAGTGNYGYTF,TGCAGTGCCGGGACAGGGAACTATGGCTACACCTTC
NA,TRBJ2-1,NA,TRBV4-1,CASSQIRPRGKQFF,TGCGCCAGCAGCCAAATAAGACCTCGGGGAAAACAGTTCTTC
NA,TRBJ1-5,NA,TRBV7-8,CASSLDLGRANQPQHF,TGTGCCAGCAGCTTAGATCTGGGGAGGGCCAATCAGCCCCAGCATTTT
few,TRBJ2-7,NA,TRBV27,CASSFGGQVDGTYEQYF,TGTGCCAGCAGTTTCGGTGGCCAGGTGGATGGGACCTACGAGCAGTACTTC
many,TRBJ2-3,NA,TRBV5-1,CASSLDGGMQTDTQYF,TGCGCCAGCAGCTTGGATGGAGGCATGCAAACAGATACGCAGTATTTT
NA,TRBJ1-1,TRBD1,TRBV2,CASSSDRGNRSIPPAFEAFF,TGTGCCAGCAGCAGTGACAGGGGAAATCGATCCATTCCCCCGGCATTTGAAGCTTTCTTT
NA,TRBJ2-7,NA,TRBV20-1,CSASRQLHEQYF,TGCAGTGCTAGCCGACAGCTCCACGAGCAGTACTTC
few,TRBJ1-2,TRBD1,TRBV27,CASSAQGGGYTF,TGTGCCAGCAGTGCACAGGGGGGGGGCTACACCTTC
NA,TRBJ1-1,TRBD1,TRBV29-1,CSVELTGLNTEAFF,TGCAGCGTTGAATTGACAGGGTTGAACACTGAAGCTTTCTTT
few,TRBJ2-3,TRBD2,TRBV3-1,CASSPGFISLAFTDTQYF,TGTGCCAGCAGCCCAGGATTTATCTCACTAGCGTTCACAGATACGCAGTATTTT
NA,TRBJ1-2,TRBD1,TRBV5-4,CASRDLRTGYYGYTF,TGTGCCAGCAGAGATCTCAGGACAGGGTACTATGGCTACACCTTC
few,TRBJ2-7,NA,TRBV28,CASSLTGANYEQYF,TGTGCCAGCAGTTTAACGGGGGCCAACTACGAGCAGTACTTC
NA,TRBJ1-4,NA,TRBV20-1,CSAKYEKLFF,TGCAGTGCAAAGTATGAAAAACTGTTTTTT
few,TRBJ2-3,NA,TRBV12-3/TRBV12-4,CASTHRVLVDTQYF,TGTGCCAGCACCCACCGGGTCCTTGTGGATACGCAGTATTTT
NA,TRBJ2-7,TRBD2,TRBV20-1,CSAKGVAGRSYEQYF,TGCAGTGCCAAAGGGGTAGCGGGCCGCTCCTACGAGCAGTACTTC
NA,TRBJ2-7,TRBD2,TRBV6-1,CASSGLAGGGNEQYF,TGTGCCAGCAGCGGACTAGCGGGAGGGGGTAACGAGCAGTACTTC
NA,TRBJ2-7,NA,TRBV2,CARREENEQYF,TGTGCCAGACGGGAAGAGAATGAGCAGTACTTC